Sequencing of this TCR beta chain was carried out in a study of T cell responses to AZD1222 COVID-19 vaccine. Study-wide points: Repertoire sampling was restricted to post-peak T cell response timepoints. CD4 TCRs covered the whole spike, strongest at regions 160-218 and 743-854.

As for this clone: Its antigen is as yet unknown.

TCRdb's copy holds only in-frame clones and misses some; the assay was immunoSEQ multiplex PCR. The table has approximately 130,000 clones, 93% seen once. The receptor was derived from an adult in good health. This specimen was peripheral blood, taken on day 0 of AZD1222 vaccination.

The CDR3 nucleotides read TGTGCCAGCAGCCTACCCCTTTGGCGGGGGGGCAGAGGGAATGAGCAGTTCTTC. It specifies CASSLPLWRGGRGNEQFF. This chain connects TRBV14 to TRBJ2-1; 9 bases are shared with TRBD2. V was pared by 4 bases and J by 7 bases, with 17 bases of the junction left unmatched. Germline loops: CDR1 SGHDN, CDR2 FVKESK. The CDR3 is made up of 18 amino acids.